The 26 T cell receptor beta chains presented below share a single source sample, sequenced in a study of CD8+CD57+ T cells in acquired aplastic anemia. It was patients with CD8+CD57+ cell expansion by flow cytometry who were chosen for sequencing. Profiles of TCR beta VDJ and CDR3 were generated from a genomic DNA template. TCRdb fed the reads into MiXCR, producing one record per CDR3 protein. Of roughly 170,000 distinct CDR3 sequences in the sample, roughly 50% were seen once. The sample consisted of sorted CD4+, CD8+, or CD8+CD57+ T cells (not recorded which) from PBMCs. Receptors were obtained from a human donor with aplastic anemia.

This clonotype was detected a few times. This chain links TRBV2 with TRBJ1-5, with TRBD1 as a possible D gene (5 bases). CDR1 and CDR2 (germline): SNHLY, FYNNEI. Trimming left V 7 bases short and J 2 bases short, with 12 bases between. The CDR3 is 14 amino acids. CDR3 amino acids: CASKAGTGNQPQHF. The CDR3 coding sequence is TGTGCCAGCAAGGCCGGGACGGGCAATCAGCCCCAGCATTTT.

This clonotype was counted many times. This chain connects TRBV20-1 to TRBJ1-6; maybe TRBD1 (5 bases). Trimming removed 0 bases at V and 7 bases at J, with 13 bases between. This CDR3 has 15 amino acids. Germline CDR1 DFQATT, CDR2 SNEGSKA (reference sequence). The DNA for the CDR3 is TGCAGTGCTAGAGAGGCCGGGACCTCAAATTCACCCCTCCACTTT. It encodes CSAREAGTSNSPLHF.

The gene calls are TRBV12-3 or TRBV12-4 and TRBJ2-4, with D hard to call. V dropped 8 bases and J dropped 5 bases, with 7 bases sitting between them. CDR3 length: 11 residues. The chain's CDR3 is CASASENIQYF. Written as DNA, the CDR3 is TGTGCCAGCGCTTCGGAAAACATTCAGTACTTC.

This clonotype came up many times. V usage is TRBV4-1 and J usage is TRBJ2-2; the D gene is possibly TRBD1 (6 bases). Germline V CDR1 and CDR2: MGHRA, YSYEKL. The CDR3 runs to 16 residues. V gave up 0 bases and J gave up 0 bases, with 8 bases separating them. CDR3: CASSQEGHTNTGELFF. The CDR3 DNA follows: TGCGCCAGCAGCCAAGAGGGACACACGAACACCGGGGAGCTGTTTTTT.

About this clonotype: At one boundary the junction diverges from the germline segment, which might be a read error. The chain combines TRBV7-8 with TRBJ1-2, with TRBD1 matching 8 bases. Germline CDR1 reads SGHVS; CDR2 reads FQNEAQ. The CDR3 length is 16 residues. The CDR3 reads CASSWTQGALNYGYTF. The CDR3 DNA is TGCGCCAGCAGCTGGACCCAGGGGGCACTGAACTATGGCTACACCTTC.

The chain links TRBV2 to TRBJ2-7; 11 positions match TRBD2. The CDR3 has 14 amino acids. After removal of 7 bases from V and 6 bases from J, the junction contained 8 bases not matched to a gene. Germline CDR1 is SNHLY and CDR2 is FYNNEI. The DNA of the CDR3 is TGTGCCAGCACGCTAGCGGGGGGTTTGAGCGAGCAGTACTTC. It specifies CASTLAGGLSEQYF.

This clonotype was detected many times. V usage is TRBV10-3 and J usage is TRBJ2-2, with 8 bases matching TRBD1. Germline CDR1 ENHRY, CDR2 SYGVKD. The CDR3 loop spans 15 amino acids. Losses at the gene ends were 6 bases for V and 4 bases for J; bases not matched to a gene: 7. The CDR3 reads CAIRDKGQATGELFF. The CDR3 nucleotides are TGTGCCATCAGGGACAAGGGACAGGCCACCGGGGAGCTGTTTTTT.

This clonotype has just a few counts. The rearrangement links TRBV2 to TRBJ2-5; the D gene is possibly TRBD1 (8 bases). The V gene lost 5 bases and the J gene lost 5 bases, with 18 bases spanning the gap. In germline, CDR1 is SNHLY, CDR2 FYNNEI. The CDR3 spans 15 residues. The chain's CDR3 is CASSSLGQGGETQYF. The CDR3 DNA sequence: TGTGCCAGCAGTAGCCTAGGACAGGGAGGGGAGACCCAGTACTTC.

The chain has TRBV10-3 and TRBJ1-6; possibly TRBD1 for D (6 bases). Between the trimmed V and J ends, which lost 3 bases and 8 bases, there was a span of 14 bases. CDR3 size: 15 residues. Germline V lookup: CDR1 ENHRY, CDR2 SYGVKD. The CDR3 spells CAISENQGRDSPLHF. DNA for the CDR3: TGTGCCATCAGTGAAAACCAGGGGCGGGATTCACCCCTCCACTTT.

This sequence joins TRBV7-2 and TRBJ2-5; the D gene is possibly TRBD2 (5 bases). V was cut by 5 bases and J by 1 base, with 11 bases left in between. The CDR3 runs 14 residues. From germline, CDR1 is SGHTA and CDR2 FQGNSA. The CDR3 sequence: CASSQPGSQETQYF. CDR3 bases: TGTGCCAGCAGCCAACCGGGATCCCAAGAGACCCAGTACTTC.

The chain has TRBV5-1 and TRBJ1-5; 7 bases agree with TRBD1. This CDR3 comprises 14 residues. J gave up 6 bases and V 4 bases, and 7 bases lay outside the gene matches. Germline V gene sequence: CDR1 SGHRS, CDR2 YFSETQ. The CDR3 DNA reads as TGCGCCAGCAGCCCCGGGACAGACAGTCAGCCCCAGCATTTT. This codes for CASSPGTDSQPQHF.

The table lists this clonotype with a count of one. The genes are TRBV2 and TRBJ1-5; D gene uncertain. Trimming removed 6 bases from V and 7 bases from J, with 16 bases in between. The CDR3 runs to 14 residues. Germline V gene lookup returns CDR1 SNHLY and CDR2 FYNNEI. Here the CDR3 DNA reads TGTGCCAGCAGGGAGGACGGTCAAAAGCAGCCCCAGCATTTT. Its translation is CASREDGQKQPQHF.

This clonotype has more than one count but fewer than ten. V usage is TRBV2 and J usage is TRBJ2-3, with 9 positions matching TRBD2. Germline V gives CDR1 SNHLY, CDR2 FYNNEI. V shed 1 base and J 2 bases; nucleotides not matched to a gene: 1. The CDR3 runs to 15 residues. The CDR3 sequence is CASSEGGGATDTQYF. Here the CDR3 DNA reads TGTGCCAGCAGTGAAGGCGGGGGGGCCACAGATACGCAGTATTTT.

This clonotype was counted many times. The rearrangement uses TRBV20-1 and TRBJ1-4; the match to TRBD1 covers 7 bases. The CDR3 runs to 15 residues. V lost 0 bases, J lost 5 bases, and 6 bases stayed unmatched. Germline assignment: CDR1 DFQATT and CDR2 SNEGSKA (reference sequence). This chain's CDR3 is CSARDTGQSNEKLFF. DNA for the CDR3: TGCAGTGCTAGAGATACGGGACAGTCAAATGAAAAACTGTTTTTT.

The chain carries TRBV6-5 and TRBJ1-2; 7 bases are shared with TRBD1. With 2 bases clipped from V and 2 bases from J, the junction kept 5 bases outside the gene matches. The CDR3 consists of 15 residues. Per the germline V gene, CDR1 is MNHEY and CDR2 is SVGAGI. In DNA, the CDR3 is TGTGCCAGCAGTTACCGCAGGGGGATAAACTATGGCTACACCTTC. This sequence encodes CASSYRRGINYGYTF.

This clonotype has a handful of counts. Germline is not matched at one junction end, which may reflect a read error. The chain links TRBV10-3 to TRBJ1-1, with D possibly matching TRBD1 (6 bases). The CDR3 runs to 12 residues. Germline V gene sequence: CDR1 ENHRY, CDR2 SYGVKD. In nucleotides, the CDR3 is TGTGCCATCAGTACAGGGTACACTGAGGCTTTCTTT. This translates into CAISTGYTEAFF.

The chain carries TRBV25-1 and TRBJ2-7, with a weak D call TRBD2 (5 bases). Germline V gives CDR1 MGHDK, CDR2 SYGVNS. Trimming took 3 bases from V and 4 from J, leaving 10 bases between them. The CDR3 covers 13 residues. The CDR3 DNA follows: TGTGCCAGCAGTGACGGGAACCTTTACGAGCAGTACTTC. It codes for CASSDGNLYEQYF.

This chain links TRBV29-1 with TRBJ2-3; 12 bases are a match to TRBD2. V lost 4 bases and J lost 6; bases outside the gene matches: 11. The CDR3 is 16 residues long. In germline, CDR1 is SQVTM, CDR2 ANQGSEA. The CDR3 region has the DNA TGCAGCGTTGGTCCCGGGACTAGCGGGTGGCCGGATACGCAGTATTTT. Protein sequence: CSVGPGTSGWPDTQYF.

This clonotype was picked up many times. J is TRBJ1-1 and V is TRBV6-5; D is ambiguous. CDR3 size: 15 residues. V was pared by 4 bases and J by 4 bases, with 16 bases between. Germline CDR1 MNHEY, CDR2 SVGAGI. CDR3 sequence reads: CASSFDGRGGTEAFF. CDR3 nucleotides: TGTGCCAGCAGTTTCGACGGACGGGGTGGCACTGAAGCTTTCTTT.

About this clonotype itself: A clone one base away is much larger, so this may be a read error. This chain uses TRBV5-1 with TRBJ1-2; possible D gene TRBD1, 5 bases. Trimming took 3 bases from V and 7 from J, leaving 22 bases between them. Germline V gene lookup returns CDR1 SGHRS and CDR2 YFSETQ. CDR3 length: 16 amino acids. The CDR3 nucleotides are TGCGCCAGCAGCTCCACCTCGGCAGGGATCGGCTGTGGCTACACCTTC. Amino acids: CASSSTSAGIGCGYTF.

This clonotype was counted a few times. The CDR3 DNA sequence: TGTGCCAGCAGCCCACAGGGTAATGAGCAGTTCTTC. Translated: CASSPQGNEQFF. V and J are TRBV7-6 and TRBJ2-1; D might be TRBD1 (6 bases). Germline-derived CDR1 and CDR2 are SGHVS and FNYEAQ. The CDR3 consists of 12 residues. V was clipped by 5 bases and J by 7 bases, with 9 bases between them.

In its sample, this clonotype was seen once. The junction and the germline gene differ at one end; a read error may be behind it. The rearrangement joins TRBV24-1 to TRBJ1-4; 7 bases fit TRBD1. Per the germline V gene, CDR1 is KGHDR and CDR2 is SFDVKD. The CDR3 runs to 15 residues. CDR3 residues: CATSDPRQGGEKLIF. CDR3 coding DNA: TGTGCCACCAGTGACCCTAGACAGGGAGGTGAAAAGCTGATTTTT.

As DNA, the CDR3 is TGCGCCAGCAGGGATGGCACTGAAGCTTTCTTT. This codes for CASRDGTEAFF. V and J are TRBV10-2 and TRBJ1-1; D unresolved. The V end was cut by 6 bases, the J end by 4 bases, with 6 bases between. The CDR3 extends over 11 amino acids. CDR1 is WSHSY and CDR2 is SAAADI in the germline V gene.

This clonotype has a count of ten or more. This chain connects TRBV4-1 to TRBJ2-7; 11 bases align to TRBD1. The CDR3 is 17 amino acids. V dropped 2 bases and J dropped 0; count of bases not matched to a gene: 6. Germline V gene data show CDR1 as MGHRA and CDR2 as YSYEKL. DNA of the CDR3: TGCGCCAGCAGCCAAACGGGACAGGGGGTTACCTCCTACGAGCAGTACTTC. Protein: CASSQTGQGVTSYEQYF.

This chain uses TRBV12-3 or TRBV12-4 with TRBJ2-7, with D hard to call. CDR3 length: 12 amino acids. V gave up 3 bases and J gave up 9 bases, with 12 bases separating them. CDR3 sequence (DNA): TGTGCCAGCAGTTTCGACGAAACACGGCAGTACTTC. This gives the protein CASSFDETRQYF.

The chain joins TRBV9 to TRBJ1-3; possible D gene TRBD1, 5 bases. The CDR3 covers 13 residues. Germline V gene data show CDR1 as SGDLS and CDR2 as YYNGEE. V dropped 6 bases and J dropped 3 bases, with 10 bases sitting between them. CDR3 DNA: TGTGCCAGCAATGAGGGGAGTGGAAACACCATATATTTT. Its translation: CASNEGSGNTIYF.